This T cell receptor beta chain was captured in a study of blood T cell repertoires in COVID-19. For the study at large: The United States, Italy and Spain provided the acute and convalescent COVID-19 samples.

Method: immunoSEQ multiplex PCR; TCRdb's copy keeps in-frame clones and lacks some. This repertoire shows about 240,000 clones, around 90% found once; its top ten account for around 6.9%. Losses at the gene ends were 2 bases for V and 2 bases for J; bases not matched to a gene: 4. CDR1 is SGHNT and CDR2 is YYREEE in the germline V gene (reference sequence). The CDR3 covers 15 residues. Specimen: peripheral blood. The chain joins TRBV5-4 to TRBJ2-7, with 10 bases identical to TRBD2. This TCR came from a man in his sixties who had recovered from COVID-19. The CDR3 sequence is CASSFKRGGAYEQYF. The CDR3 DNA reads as TGTGCCAGCAGCTTTAAGCGGGGGGGGGCCTACGAGCAGTACTTC.